A selection of T cell receptor beta chains follows, all from one sample in a study of T cells after yellow fever vaccination. Each CDR3 protein gets one entry after TCRdb re-called the 5' RACE reads with MiXCR. The data show 500,000 to 650,000 distinct CDR3 sequences, more than 9% seen once. This material consisted of PBMCs, taken on the day of the yellow fever booster vaccination. The receptor set was obtained from a man aged 25-40 years who received the YFV17D yellow fever vaccine. Each CDR3 is given with its conserved first and last residue. Fields, in order: clone size, J gene, V gene, D gene, CDR3 protein, CDR3 DNA. A D gene is named only where the DNA matches it firmly. Size is stated for part of the rows, as once, few or many counts, or as a class when the clone is expanded.

>few|TRBJ2-7|TRBV3-1|.
CASSHAGPTYEQYF
TGTGCCAGCAGCCATGCAGGGCCAACCTACGAGCAGTACTTC
>many|TRBJ2-5|TRBV7-2|.
CASSRAGAVGETQYF
TGTGCCAGCAGCCGAGCCGGGGCCGTCGGGGAGACCCAGTACTTC
>few|TRBJ2-7|TRBV7-2|TRBD1
CASSLAWDRDEQYF
TGTGCCAGCAGCTTAGCCTGGGACAGGGACGAGCAGTACTTC
>few|TRBJ2-3|TRBV24-1|TRBD1
CATSETGQGASTDTQYF
TGTGCCACCAGTGAAACCGGACAGGGGGCGAGCACAGATACGCAGTATTTT
>.|TRBJ2-3|TRBV4-3|TRBD2
CASSQDIPAGAADTQYF
TGCGCCAGCAGCCAAGATATTCCAGCGGGAGCCGCAGATACGCAGTATTTT
>few|TRBJ2-3|TRBV15|.
CATAPDYLTDTQYF
TGTGCCACCGCTCCGGACTACCTCACAGATACGCAGTATTTT
>.|TRBJ2-5|TRBV9|.
CASSVGKVSLETQYF
TGTGCCAGCAGCGTAGGCAAGGTTTCGTTAGAGACCCAGTACTTC
>.|TRBJ1-4|TRBV19|.
CASQEVEKLFF
TGTGCCAGTCAAGAGGTTGAAAAACTGTTTTTT
>few|TRBJ2-3|TRBV7-2|TRBD2
CASSLGLESSQYF
TGTGCCAGCAGCTTGGGACTAGAATCATCGCAGTATTTT
>few|TRBJ2-7|TRBV4-3|.
CASSQVDGKLGEQYF
TGCGCCAGCAGCCAAGTGGATGGGAAATTAGGAGAGCAGTACTTC
>few|TRBJ2-1|TRBV20-1|.
CSAHRGTAYNEQFF
TGCAGCGCCCATAGGGGCACGGCCTACAATGAGCAGTTCTTC
>.|TRBJ1-1|TRBV7-2|.
CASSLGPPGVDTEAFF
TGTGCCAGCAGCTTAGGCCCCCCAGGGGTGGACACTGAAGCTTTCTTT
>few|TRBJ2-5|TRBV5-1|TRBD1
CASSASGTAQETQYF
TGCGCCAGCAGCGCCTCCGGGACAGCCCAAGAGACCCAGTACTTC
>.|TRBJ1-5|TRBV4-1|.
CASSQDPGQPQHF
TGCGCCAGCAGCCAAGATCCAGGTCAGCCCCAGCATTTT
>many|TRBJ2-5|TRBV7-2|.
CASSFEGTETQYF
TGTGCCAGCAGCTTTGAGGGGACAGAGACCCAGTACTTC
>.|TRBJ2-2|TRBV12-5|TRBD2
CASGLVRDGGLRQREVATGELFF
TGTGCTAGTGGTTTGGTTCGTGATGGGGGTCTCAGACAGCGGGAGGTAGCCACCGGGGAGCTGTTTTTT
>.|TRBJ1-2|TRBV10-2|.
CASFPDRQYGYTF
TGCGCCAGCTTTCCTGATAGACAGTATGGCTACACCTTC
>.|TRBJ2-5|TRBV9|.
CASTATESGQETQYF
TGTGCCAGCACCGCCACAGAGAGCGGCCAAGAGACCCAGTACTTC
>many|TRBJ1-2|TRBV12-3/TRBV12-4|TRBD1
CASSYRTGGNYGYTF
TGTGCCAGCAGTTATCGGACAGGGGGAAACTATGGCTACACCTTC
>few|TRBJ2-1|TRBV7-2|TRBD2
CASSSPSGRAAYNEQFF
TGTGCCAGCAGCTCCCCTAGCGGGAGGGCCGCCTACAATGAGCAGTTCTTC
>.|TRBJ2-3|TRBV4-2|TRBD1
CASSQAGTGTSTDTQYF
TGTGCCAGCAGCCAAGCCGGGACAGGAACTAGCACAGATACGCAGTATTTT
>.|TRBJ2-2|TRBV2|TRBD1
CASSDLDRTNTGELFF
TGTGCCAGCAGTGACCTGGACAGGACGAACACCGGGGAGCTGTTTTTT
>.|TRBJ2-5|TRBV20-1|.
CSASGSRGVETQYF
TGCAGTGCTAGCGGGAGTCGGGGAGTGGAGACCCAGTACTTC
>many|TRBJ1-1|TRBV6-5|.
CASSYSNTEAFF
TGTGCCAGCAGTTACTCGAACACTGAAGCTTTCTTT
>.|TRBJ1-2|TRBV28|TRBD1
CASSPQTGLGYTF
TGTGCCAGCAGTCCTCAGACAGGGCTTGGCTACACCTTC
>few|TRBJ2-7|TRBV20-1|.
CSALTGPYEQYF
TGCAGTGCCCTGACAGGTCCCTACGAGCAGTACTTC
>few|TRBJ1-6|TRBV7-2|.
CASSPTEQGVNNSPLHF
TGTGCCAGCAGCCCCACGGAACAGGGTGTTAATAATTCACCCCTCCACTTT
>.|TRBJ1-2|TRBV5-1|.
CASSAGEGGYTF
TGCGCCAGCAGCGCCGGGGAAGGTGGCTACACCTTC
>many|TRBJ2-5|TRBV5-1|.
CASSQDGTLEGETQYF
TGCGCCAGCAGCCAAGACGGGACGTTGGAAGGGGAGACCCAGTACTTC
>few|TRBJ2-3|TRBV7-9|TRBD2
CASSPAAGVNTQYF
TGTGCCAGCAGCCCAGCAGCGGGAGTAAATACGCAGTATTTT
>.|TRBJ2-7|TRBV5-4|.
CASSADLGRSYEQYF
TGTGCCAGCAGCGCTGACCTAGGACGCTCCTACGAGCAGTACTTC
>.|TRBJ1-2|TRBV7-8|TRBD1
CASSLLDRTNYGYTF
TGTGCCAGCAGCTTACTGGACAGGACTAACTATGGCTACACCTTC
>many|TRBJ2-5|TRBV7-9|TRBD1
CASSFQGAGETQYF
TGTGCCAGCAGCTTCCAGGGGGCTGGTGAGACCCAGTACTTC
>.|TRBJ2-7|TRBV28|.
CASSQHRAIYEQYF
TGTGCCAGCAGCCAACACCGTGCAATCTACGAGCAGTACTTC
>.|TRBJ2-1|TRBV29-1|.
CSVESGAPYGEQFF
TGCAGCGTTGAATCTGGTGCCCCCTACGGTGAGCAGTTCTTC
>few|TRBJ2-3|TRBV20-1|TRBD2
CSARDSAGVADTQYF
TGCAGTGCTAGAGATTCGGCGGGAGTGGCAGATACGCAGTATTTT
>few|TRBJ2-7|TRBV20-1|TRBD1
CSARSGGTEQYF
TGCAGTGCTAGGTCAGGGGGCACCGAGCAGTACTTC
>few|TRBJ2-7|TRBV27|.
CASSLYPQGRRYEQYF
TGTGCCAGCAGTTTATACCCACAGGGGAGGCGATACGAGCAGTACTTC
>few|TRBJ2-3|TRBV4-1|.
CASSQDRSAASTDTQYF
TGCGCCAGCAGCCAAGATAGGTCAGCCGCTAGCACAGATACGCAGTATTTT
>.|TRBJ2-2|TRBV12-3/TRBV12-4|.
CASSLIRNTGELFF
TGTGCCAGCAGTTTAATTCGGAATACCGGGGAGCTGTTTTTT
>few|TRBJ2-1|TRBV5-1|.
CASSLDGGSGNEQFF
TGCGCCAGCAGCTTGGATGGCGGGTCTGGCAATGAGCAGTTCTTC
>few|TRBJ1-2|TRBV12-3/TRBV12-4|.
CASSLGQEETYGYTF
TGTGCCAGCAGTTTAGGTCAGGAGGAAACCTATGGCTACACCTTC
>many|TRBJ1-1|TRBV4-2|.
CASSQEGAGTEAFF
TGTGCCAGCAGCCAAGAGGGGGCTGGCACTGAAGCTTTCTTT
>few|TRBJ2-3|TRBV20-1|.
CSAPSGTQYF
TGCAGTGCCCCCTCGGGTACGCAGTATTTT
>.|TRBJ2-7|TRBV5-1|TRBD1
CASKGQGAGEQYF
TGCGCCAGCAAGGGACAGGGGGCGGGGGAGCAGTACTTC
>few|TRBJ1-2|TRBV19|.
CASSIEIWGGYTF
TGTGCCAGTAGTATCGAGATATGGGGTGGCTACACCTTC
>few|TRBJ1-5|TRBV6-1|.
CASSARGGDSNQPQHF
TGTGCCAGCAGTGCGAGGGGTGGGGATAGCAATCAGCCCCAGCATTTT
>.|TRBJ1-4|TRBV20-1|.
CSASHGVATNEKLFF
TGCAGTGCGAGTCACGGGGTTGCAACTAATGAAAAACTGTTTTTT
>.|TRBJ1-1|TRBV20-1|TRBD1
CSARVPGGAPEAFF
TGCAGTGCTAGAGTACCAGGGGGCGCGCCTGAAGCTTTCTTT
>few|TRBJ2-3|TRBV20-1|TRBD2
CSEQRASGRAADTQYF
TGCAGTGAGCAGAGGGCTAGCGGGAGGGCCGCAGATACGCAGTATTTT
>few|TRBJ2-1|TRBV6-2/TRBV6-3|TRBD2
CASSPSGRMGNEQFF
TGTGCCAGCAGTCCAAGCGGGAGAATGGGCAATGAGCAGTTCTTC
>.|TRBJ2-7|TRBV7-2|TRBD1
CASSFDRVRVYEQYF
TGTGCCAGCAGTTTCGACAGGGTCAGGGTCTACGAGCAGTACTTC